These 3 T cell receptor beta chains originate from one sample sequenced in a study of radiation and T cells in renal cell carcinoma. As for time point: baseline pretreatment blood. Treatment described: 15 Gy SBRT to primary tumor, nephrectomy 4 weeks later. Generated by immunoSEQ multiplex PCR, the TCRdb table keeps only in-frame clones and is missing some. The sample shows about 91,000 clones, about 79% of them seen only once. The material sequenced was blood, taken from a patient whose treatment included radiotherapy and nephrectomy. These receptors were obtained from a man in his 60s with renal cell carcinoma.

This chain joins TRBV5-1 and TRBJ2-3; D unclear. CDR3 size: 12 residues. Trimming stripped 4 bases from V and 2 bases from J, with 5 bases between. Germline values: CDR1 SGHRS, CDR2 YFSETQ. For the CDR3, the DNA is TGCGCCAGCAGCGTCTACACAGATACGCAGTATTTT. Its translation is CASSVYTDTQYF.

CDR3: CASSPPSLYEQYF. CDR3 coding DNA: TGTGCCAGCTCACCACCGTCACTGTACGAGCAGTACTTC. J is TRBJ2-7 and V is TRBV18; no definite D call. The V end lost 0 bases, the J end lost 4 bases, and 7 bases lay between the germline ends. Germline V CDR1 and CDR2: KGHSH, LQKENI. CDR3 size: 13 residues. The full variable domain, rest sourced from reference TRBV18 and TRBJ2-7, is NAGVMQNPRHLVRRRGQEARLRCSPMKGHSHVYWYRQLPEEGLKFMVYLQKENIIDESGMPKERFSAEFPKEGPSILRIQQVVRGDSAAYFCASSPPSLYEQYFGPGTRLTVT.

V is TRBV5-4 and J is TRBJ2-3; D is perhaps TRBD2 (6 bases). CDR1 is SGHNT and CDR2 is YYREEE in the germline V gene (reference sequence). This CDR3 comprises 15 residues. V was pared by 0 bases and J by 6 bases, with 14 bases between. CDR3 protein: CASSLGLGIYDTQYF. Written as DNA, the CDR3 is TGTGCCAGCAGCTTGGGACTAGGAATTTACGATACGCAGTATTTT.